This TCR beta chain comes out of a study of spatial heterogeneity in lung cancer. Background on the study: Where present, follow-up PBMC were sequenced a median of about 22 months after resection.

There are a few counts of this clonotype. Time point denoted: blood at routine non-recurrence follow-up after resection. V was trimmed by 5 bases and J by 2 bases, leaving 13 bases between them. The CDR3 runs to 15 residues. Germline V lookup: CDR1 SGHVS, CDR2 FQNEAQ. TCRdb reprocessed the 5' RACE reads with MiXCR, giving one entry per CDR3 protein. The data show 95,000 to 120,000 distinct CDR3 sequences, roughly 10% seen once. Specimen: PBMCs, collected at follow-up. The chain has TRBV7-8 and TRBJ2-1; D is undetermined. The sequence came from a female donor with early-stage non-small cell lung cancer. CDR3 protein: CASSTSRITYNEQFF. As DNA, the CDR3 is TGTGCCAGCAGCACCTCTAGGATTACCTACAATGAGCAGTTCTTC. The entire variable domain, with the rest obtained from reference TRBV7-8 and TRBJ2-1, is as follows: GAGVSQSPRYKVAKRGQDVALRCDPISGHVSLFWYQQALGQGPEFLTYFQNEAQLDKSGLPSDRFFAERPEGSVSTLKIQRTQQEDSAVYLCASSTSRITYNEQFFGPGTRLTVL.